What follows describes a single T cell receptor (beta chain). This sample is drawn from a study of blood T cell repertoires in COVID-19. Study details: There were acute and convalescent COVID-19 samples, and they came from the United States, Italy and Spain. In each case, the material was cDNA or gDNA derived from T cells, B-cell-depleted T cells, or PBMCs.

This CDR3 region has 18 residues. V was shortened by 4 bases and J by 4 bases, with 23 bases between the two germline ends. Original methodology: Estimates of nucleated cell counts were drawn from the amplification of reference gene primers. Using immunoSEQ multiplex PCR, the repertoire was profiled, and TCRdb retains in-frame clones only, with some absent. The DNA gave D and trimming, while V, J and clone size come from that table. The sample yields about 210,000 clones, 85% seen once. Recruited during active infection, patients (from Seattle) were subsequently followed longitudinally. This TCR was recovered from a man aged 50-60 years with COVID-19, enrolled during active disease. The V and J genes are TRBV23-1 and TRBJ2-1, with TRBD2 as a possible D gene (7 bases). TRBV23-1 is an ORF for which the function is uncertain. The material sequenced was peripheral blood. The CDR3 bases are TGCGCCAGCAGTCGCCCCTGGGGGGGGGCCATCAGATACAATGAGCAGTTCTTC. As protein: CASSRPWGGAIRYNEQFF.